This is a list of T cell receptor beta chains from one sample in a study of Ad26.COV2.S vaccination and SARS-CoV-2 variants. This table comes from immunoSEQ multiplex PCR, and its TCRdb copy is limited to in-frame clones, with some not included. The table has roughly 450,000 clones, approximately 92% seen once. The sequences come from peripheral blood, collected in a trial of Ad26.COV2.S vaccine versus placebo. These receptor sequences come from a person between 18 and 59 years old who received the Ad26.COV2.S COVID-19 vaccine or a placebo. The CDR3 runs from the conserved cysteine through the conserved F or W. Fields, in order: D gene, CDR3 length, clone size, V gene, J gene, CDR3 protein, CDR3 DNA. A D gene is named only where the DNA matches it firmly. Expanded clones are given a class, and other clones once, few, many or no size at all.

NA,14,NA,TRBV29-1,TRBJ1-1,CSVASGASDTEAFF,TGCAGCGTGGCGTCAGGGGCTTCGGACACTGAAGCTTTCTTT
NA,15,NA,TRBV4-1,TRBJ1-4,CASSPGRGPNEKLFF,TGCGCCAGCAGCCCTGGGCGGGGGCCCAATGAAAAACTGTTTTTT
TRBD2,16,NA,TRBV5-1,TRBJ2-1,CASSLVVLAGFHEQFF,TGCGCCAGCAGCTTGGTAGTTCTAGCGGGATTCCATGAGCAGTTCTTC
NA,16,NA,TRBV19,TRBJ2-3,CASSMGFMTSTDTQYF,TGTGCCAGTAGTATGGGTTTCATGACTTCAACAGATACGCAGTATTTT
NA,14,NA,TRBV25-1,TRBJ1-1,CASSEYKGTPAAFF,TGTGCCAGCAGTGAATACAAGGGGACCCCCGCCGCTTTCTTT
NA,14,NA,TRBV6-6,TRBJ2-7,CASGPTTGRTGQYF,TGTGCCAGCGGACCGACCACCGGACGTACCGGGCAGTACTTC
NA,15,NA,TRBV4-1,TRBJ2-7,CASSRGRSGAYEQYF,TGCGCCAGCAGCCGGGGGAGGTCAGGGGCCTACGAGCAGTACTTC
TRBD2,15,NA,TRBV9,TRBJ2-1,CASSVQAGPHNEQFF,TGTGCCAGCAGCGTACAAGCGGGGCCGCACAATGAGCAGTTCTTC
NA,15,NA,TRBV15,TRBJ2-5,CATSRDSAGLETQYF,TGTGCCACCAGCAGAGATTCGGCAGGGTTGGAGACCCAGTACTTC
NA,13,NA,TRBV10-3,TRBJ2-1,CAISGQDGIEQFF,TGTGCCATCAGTGGGCAGGACGGAATTGAGCAGTTCTTC
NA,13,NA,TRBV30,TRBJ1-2,CAWSVLQGYGYTF,TGTGCCTGGAGTGTACTACAGGGTTATGGCTACACCTTC
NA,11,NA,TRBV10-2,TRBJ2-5,CASSEGETQYF,TGCGCCAGCAGTGAGGGAGAGACCCAGTACTTC
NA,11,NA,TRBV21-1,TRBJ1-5,CASMTSQPQHF,TGTGCCAGCATGACCAGTCAGCCCCAGCATTTT
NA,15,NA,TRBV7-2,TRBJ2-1,CASSPSSARGNEQFF,TGTGCCAGCAGCCCTAGTAGTGCCAGGGGCAATGAGCAGTTCTTC
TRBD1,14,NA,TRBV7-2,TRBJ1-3,CASSFDRAGNTIYF,TGTGCCAGCAGCTTCGACAGGGCCGGAAACACCATATATTTT
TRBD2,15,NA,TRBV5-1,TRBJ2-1,CATRLASSSYNEQFF,TGCGCCACCAGACTAGCGTCGTCCTCCTACAATGAGCAGTTCTTC
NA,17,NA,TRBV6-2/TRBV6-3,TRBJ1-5,CASSYSILGLGNQPQHF,TGTGCCAGCAGTTACTCGATTCTGGGTTTGGGCAATCAGCCCCAGCATTTT
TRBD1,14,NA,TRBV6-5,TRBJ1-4,CASSPTGYAEKLFF,TGTGCCAGCAGTCCGACAGGGTACGCTGAAAAACTGTTTTTT
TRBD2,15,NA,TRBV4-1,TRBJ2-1,CASSDEREGRREQFF,TGCGCCAGCAGCGACGAGCGGGAGGGCCGGAGGGAGCAGTTCTTC
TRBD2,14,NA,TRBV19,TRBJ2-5,CASSGGQRGGTQYF,TGTGCCAGTAGTGGCGGCCAGCGGGGGGGGACCCAGTACTTC
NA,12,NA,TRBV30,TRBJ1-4,CAWNSGLEKLFF,TGTGCCTGGAATTCAGGGTTGGAAAAACTGTTTTTT
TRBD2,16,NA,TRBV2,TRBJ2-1,CASSEGSGSHYNEQFF,TGTGCCAGCAGTGAGGGTAGCGGGAGCCACTACAATGAGCAGTTCTTC
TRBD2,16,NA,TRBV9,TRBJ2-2,CASSPHLAGVTGELFF,TGTGCCAGCAGCCCCCACCTAGCGGGAGTCACCGGGGAGCTGTTTTTT
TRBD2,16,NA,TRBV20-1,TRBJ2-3,CSASETSPSFTDTQYF,TGCAGTGCTAGTGAGACTAGCCCGTCTTTCACAGATACGCAGTATTTT
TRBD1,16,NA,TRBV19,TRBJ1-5,CASTPAPDRWNQPQHF,TGTGCCAGTACCCCAGCACCGGACAGGTGGAATCAGCCCCAGCATTTT
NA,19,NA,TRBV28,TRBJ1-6,CASSLYTPDRSSYNSPLHF,TGTGCCAGCAGTTTATATACCCCAGACAGGAGCTCCTATAATTCACCCCTCCACTTT
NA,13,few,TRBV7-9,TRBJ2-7,CASSPMVFYEQYF,TGTGCCAGCAGCCCGATGGTCTTCTACGAGCAGTACTTC
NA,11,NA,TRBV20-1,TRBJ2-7,CSASGLYEQYF,TGCAGTGCTAGCGGGCTATACGAGCAGTACTTC
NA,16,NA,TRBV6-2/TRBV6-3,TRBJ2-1,CASSKIGSRQSVEQFF,TGTGCCAGCAGTAAAATAGGTTCCCGCCAATCCGTTGAGCAGTTCTTC
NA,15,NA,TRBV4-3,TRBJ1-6,CASSQEGARGSPLHF,TGCGCCAGCAGCCAAGAAGGGGCGAGAGGCTCACCCCTCCACTTT
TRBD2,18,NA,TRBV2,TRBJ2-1,CASSDPGLAGASYNEQFF,TGTGCCAGCAGCGACCCCGGACTAGCGGGAGCATCCTACAATGAGCAGTTCTTC
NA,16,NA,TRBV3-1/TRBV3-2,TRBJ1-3,CASSLILEASGNTIYF,TGTGCCAGCAGTCTCATTCTGGAAGCCTCTGGAAACACCATATATTTT
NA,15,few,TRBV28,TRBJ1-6,CASSLASSYNSPLHF,TGTGCCAGCAGTTTGGCGAGCTCCTATAATTCACCCCTCCACTTT
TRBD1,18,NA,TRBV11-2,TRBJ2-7,CASSLSGTGTFLSYEQYF,TGTGCCAGCAGCCTATCGGGGACAGGGACATTCCTCTCCTACGAGCAGTACTTC
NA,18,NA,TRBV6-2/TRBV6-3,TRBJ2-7,CASSYEQGRWRDSYEQYF,TGTGCCAGCAGTTACGAACAGGGTCGTTGGCGGGACTCCTACGAGCAGTACTTC
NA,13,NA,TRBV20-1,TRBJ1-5,CSASGGNNQPQHF,TGCAGTGCTAGTGGGGGTAACAATCAGCCCCAGCATTTT
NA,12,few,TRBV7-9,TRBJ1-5,CASSQDIQPQHF,TGTGCCAGCAGTCAGGACATTCAGCCCCAGCATTTT
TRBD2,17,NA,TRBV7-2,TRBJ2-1,CASSLGTSGSSYNEQFF,TGTGCCAGCAGCTTAGGGACTAGCGGGAGCTCCTACAATGAGCAGTTCTTC
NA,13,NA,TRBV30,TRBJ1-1,CALLQGWNTEAFF,TGTGCCTTATTACAGGGATGGAACACTGAAGCTTTCTTT
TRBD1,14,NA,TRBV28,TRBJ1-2,CASSRQGWDYGYTF,TGTGCCAGCAGCAGACAGGGTTGGGACTATGGCTACACCTTC
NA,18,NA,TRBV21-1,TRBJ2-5,CASRRDFGTSGQGETQYF,TGTGCCAGCAGACGGGACTTTGGGACTAGCGGTCAGGGAGAGACCCAGTACTTC
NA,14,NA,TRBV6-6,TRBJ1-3,CASSSLGAGNTIYF,TGTGCCAGCAGTTCACTGGGTGCTGGAAACACCATATATTTT
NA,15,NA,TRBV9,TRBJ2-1,CASSASSTRINEQFF,TGTGCCAGCAGCGCCTCCTCAACTAGAATCAATGAGCAGTTCTTC
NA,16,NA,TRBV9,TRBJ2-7,CASSVGSAGAEGEQYF,TGTGCCAGCAGCGTAGGATCCGCCGGGGCCGAGGGCGAGCAGTACTTC
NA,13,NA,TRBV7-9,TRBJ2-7,CASSRSQSYEQYF,TGTGCCAGCAGCCGCAGCCAGAGCTACGAGCAGTACTTC
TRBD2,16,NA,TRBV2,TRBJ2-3,CASTPGLAGVEDTQYF,TGTGCCAGCACCCCTGGACTAGCGGGAGTCGAAGATACGCAGTATTTT